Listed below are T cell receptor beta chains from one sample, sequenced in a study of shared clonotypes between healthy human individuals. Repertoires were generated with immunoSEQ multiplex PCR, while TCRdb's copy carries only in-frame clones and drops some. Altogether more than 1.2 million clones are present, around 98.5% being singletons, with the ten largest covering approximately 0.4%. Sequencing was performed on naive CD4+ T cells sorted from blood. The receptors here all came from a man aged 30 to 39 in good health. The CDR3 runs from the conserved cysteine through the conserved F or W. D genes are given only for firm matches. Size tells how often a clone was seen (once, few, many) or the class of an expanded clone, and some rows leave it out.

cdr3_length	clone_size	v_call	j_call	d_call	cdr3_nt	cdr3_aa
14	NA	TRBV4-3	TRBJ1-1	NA	TGCGCCAGCAGCCAAGATATGGGTGCTGCTGAAGCTTTCTTT	CASSQDMGAAEAFF
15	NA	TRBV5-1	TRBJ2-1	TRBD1	TGCGCCAGCAGAGCCAGGACAGGGTCGGACAATGAGCAGTTCTTC	CASRARTGSDNEQFF
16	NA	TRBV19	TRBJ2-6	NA	TGTGCCAGTCTGCCAGGAAAAGGTTCTGGGGCCAACGTCCTGACTTTC	CASLPGKGSGANVLTF
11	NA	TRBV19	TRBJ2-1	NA	TGTGCCAGTAGCCTGCCGAATGAGCAGTTCTTC	CASSLPNEQFF
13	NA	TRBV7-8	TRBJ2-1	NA	TGTGCCAGCAGCTTTCGCGTGGTCGATGAGCAGTTCTTC	CASSFRVVDEQFF
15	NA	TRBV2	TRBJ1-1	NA	TGTGCCAGCAGTGAAGAGTGGCAGGGGCTCGTCGAAGCTTTCTTT	CASSEEWQGLVEAFF
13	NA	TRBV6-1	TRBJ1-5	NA	TGTGCCAGCAGTCTTAGGGGCAATCAGCCCCAGCATTTT	CASSLRGNQPQHF
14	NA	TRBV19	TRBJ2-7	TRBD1	TGTGCCAGTAGGGGGACAGGGGGCCCTTACGAGCAGTACTTC	CASRGTGGPYEQYF
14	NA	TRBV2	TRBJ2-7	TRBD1	TGTGCCAGCAGCACGGACAGGACCTCCTACGAGCAGTACTTC	CASSTDRTSYEQYF
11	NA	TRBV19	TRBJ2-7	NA	TGTGCCAGTAGTTATGTAGGCGAGCAGTACTTC	CASSYVGEQYF
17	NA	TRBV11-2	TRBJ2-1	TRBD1	TGTGCCAGCAGCTTAGGCTTCGGAGACAGGGTCTACAATGAGCAGTTCTTC	CASSLGFGDRVYNEQFF
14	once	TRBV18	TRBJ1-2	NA	TGTGCCAGCTCACCACCGGGACGGAACTATGGCTACACCTTC	CASSPPGRNYGYTF
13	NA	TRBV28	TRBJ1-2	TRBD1	TGTGCCAGCAGTTCAGACAGGGATGATGGCTACACCTTC	CASSSDRDDGYTF
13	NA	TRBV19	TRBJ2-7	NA	TGTGCCAGTAGCGACAGGTCGGGTTACGAGCAGTACTTC	CASSDRSGYEQYF
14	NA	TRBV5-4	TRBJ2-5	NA	TGTGCCAGCAGCTTCAGACAGAGACAAGAGACCCAGTACTTC	CASSFRQRQETQYF
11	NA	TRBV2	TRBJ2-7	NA	TGTGCCAGCAGCTCAGGGTACGAGCAGTACTTC	CASSSGYEQYF
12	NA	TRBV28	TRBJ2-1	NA	TGTGCCAGCACGCAACAGGGCTATGAGCAGTTCTTC	CASTQQGYEQFF
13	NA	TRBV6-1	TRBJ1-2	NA	TGTGCCAGCAGTGAACAGGGTCCCTATGGCTACACCTTC	CASSEQGPYGYTF
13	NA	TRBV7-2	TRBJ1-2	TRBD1	TGTGCCAGCGGTGACAGGGGGGACTATGGCTACACCTTC	CASGDRGDYGYTF
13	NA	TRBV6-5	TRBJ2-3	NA	TGTGCCAGCAGTTACCTCAGCACAGATACGCAGTATTTT	CASSYLSTDTQYF
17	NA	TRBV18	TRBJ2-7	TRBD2	TGTGCCAGCTCACCTAACCCCGGCACTAGCGGTACCTACGAGCAGTACTTC	CASSPNPGTSGTYEQYF
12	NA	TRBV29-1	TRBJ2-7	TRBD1	TGCAGCGTTAAGGACAGGAACTACGAGCAGTACTTC	CSVKDRNYEQYF
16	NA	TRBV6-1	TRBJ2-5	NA	TGTGCCAGCAGTGAAAGCTTTTGGACCCCCCAAGAGACCCAGTACTTC	CASSESFWTPQETQYF
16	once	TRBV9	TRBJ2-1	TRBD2	TGTGCCAGCAGCGTAAGGCTAGCGGGAGTCCGCAATGAGCAGTTCTTC	CASSVRLAGVRNEQFF
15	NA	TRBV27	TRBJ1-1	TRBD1	TGTGCCAGCAGTGCGAGACAGGGGGGGAACACTGAAGCTTTCTTT	CASSARQGGNTEAFF
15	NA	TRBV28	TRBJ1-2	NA	TGTGCCAGCAGGCCCGGGTGGGGGAGGAACTATGGCTACACCTTC	CASRPGWGRNYGYTF
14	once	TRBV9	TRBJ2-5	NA	TGTGCCAGCAGCCCTTTAGGCGCAGGAGAGACCCAGTACTTC	CASSPLGAGETQYF
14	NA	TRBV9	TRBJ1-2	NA	TGTGCCAGCAGCGTCGAAGGGGACGGCTATGGCTACACCTTC	CASSVEGDGYGYTF
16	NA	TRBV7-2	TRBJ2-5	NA	TGTGCCAGCAGCTTAGGGTCAGGGACCCAGGGGGAGACCCAGTACTTC	CASSLGSGTQGETQYF
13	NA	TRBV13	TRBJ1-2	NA	TGTGCCAGCAGCTCCAGCCCCGTCGACGGCTACACCTTC	CASSSSPVDGYTF
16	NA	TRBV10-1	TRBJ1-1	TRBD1	TGCGCCAGCAAGGACAGGGGGGGCCCGGTGAACACTGAAGCTTTCTTT	CASKDRGGPVNTEAFF
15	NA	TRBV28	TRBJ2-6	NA	TGTGCCAGCAGGGGAGAGGGCTCTGGGGCCAACGTCCTGACTTTC	CASRGEGSGANVLTF
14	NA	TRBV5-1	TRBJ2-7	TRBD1	TGCGCCAGCAGCTCACAGGGGGCAGGGAACGAGCAGTACTTC	CASSSQGAGNEQYF
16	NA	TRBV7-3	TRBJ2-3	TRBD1	TGTGCCAGCAGCCTAGGGGACAGGCCGGTCACAGATACGCAGTATTTT	CASSLGDRPVTDTQYF
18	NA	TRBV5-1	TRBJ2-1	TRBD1	TGCGCCAGCAGCTTGGTTTCAGGGGGCGGGTATGCAGGGAATGAGCAGTTCTTC	CASSLVSGGGYAGNEQFF
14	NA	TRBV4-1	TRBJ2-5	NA	TGCGCCAGCAGCCCGGGCCCTGGGAAAGAGACCCAGTACTTC	CASSPGPGKETQYF
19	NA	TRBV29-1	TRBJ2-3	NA	TGCAGCGTTGAAGCCCGCCGCCCCTTCGGGACTGGTAGCACAGATACGCAGTATTTT	CSVEARRPFGTGSTDTQYF
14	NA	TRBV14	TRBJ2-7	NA	TGTGCCAGCAGCCGGGTGGGGGGAACCTACGAGCAGTACTTC	CASSRVGGTYEQYF
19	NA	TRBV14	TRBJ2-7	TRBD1	TGTGCCAGCAGCCAGAAACCGGGACAGGAACAAAGGAGCTCCTACGAGCAGTACTTC	CASSQKPGQEQRSSYEQYF
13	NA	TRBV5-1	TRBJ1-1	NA	TGCGCCAGCAGCTTGACCGGCGACACTGAAGCTTTCTTT	CASSLTGDTEAFF
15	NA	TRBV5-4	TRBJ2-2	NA	TGTGCCAGCAGCTTGGCGGGAGTCGGGACCGGGGAGCTGTTTTTT	CASSLAGVGTGELFF
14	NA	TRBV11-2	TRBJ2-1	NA	TGTGCCAGCAGCCAGAATGGGGGGGCCGATGAGCAGTTCTTC	CASSQNGGADEQFF
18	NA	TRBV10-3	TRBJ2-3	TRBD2	TGTGCCATCGGGTCCCTTTTCTCGCGGGAGGGCCTTCCAGATACGCAGTATTTT	CAIGSLFSREGLPDTQYF
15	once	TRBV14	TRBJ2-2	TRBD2	TGTGCCAGCAGCCAAGCTCTAGCGGGCACCGGGGAGCTGTTTTTT	CASSQALAGTGELFF
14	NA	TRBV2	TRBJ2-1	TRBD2	TGTGCCAGCGAGAGCGGGGGCTCCTACAATGAGCAGTTCTTC	CASESGGSYNEQFF
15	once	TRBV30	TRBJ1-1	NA	TGTGCCTGGAACACCTTACGAGGGATCGGGACTGAAGCTTTCTTT	CAWNTLRGIGTEAFF
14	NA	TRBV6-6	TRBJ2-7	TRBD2	TGTGCCAGCCGACCTAGCGGGGCCCTCTACGAGCAGTACTTC	CASRPSGALYEQYF
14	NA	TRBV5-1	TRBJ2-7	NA	TGCGCCAGCAGCCACGGATCCGGGACACCCGAGCAGTACTTC	CASSHGSGTPEQYF
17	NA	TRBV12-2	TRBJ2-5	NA	TGTGCAAGTCGCTTACCCGAGACTAGCGGGAGTGGAGAGACCCAGTACTTC	CASRLPETSGSGETQYF
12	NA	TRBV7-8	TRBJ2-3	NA	TGTGCCAGTCGGCCTAGCGCAGATACGCAGTATTTT	CASRPSADTQYF
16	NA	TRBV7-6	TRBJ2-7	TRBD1	TGTGCCAGCAGCAATCCTCGGGACAGGGGGCGCGACGAGCAGTACTTC	CASSNPRDRGRDEQYF
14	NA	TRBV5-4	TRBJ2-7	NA	TGTGCCAGCAGCCCCCGTGGAGGATCCTACGAGCAGTACTTC	CASSPRGGSYEQYF
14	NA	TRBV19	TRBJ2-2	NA	TGTGCCAGTAGTCCCCTAGTTATGATCGGGGAGCTGTTTTTT	CASSPLVMIGELFF
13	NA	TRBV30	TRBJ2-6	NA	TGTGCCTGGAGTGTCAAGGGGGCCAACGTCCTGACTTTC	CAWSVKGANVLTF
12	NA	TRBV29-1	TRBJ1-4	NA	TGCAGCGCCCATGCCGGGGGTGAAAAACTGTTTTTT	CSAHAGGEKLFF
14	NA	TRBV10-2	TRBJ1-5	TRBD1	TGCGCCAGCAGTGTCAGGGAAGGGGGCCCGCCCCAGCATTTT	CASSVREGGPPQHF
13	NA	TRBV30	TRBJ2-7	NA	TGTGCCTACCACCAAGGAAGTACCTACGAGCAGTACTTC	CAYHQGSTYEQYF
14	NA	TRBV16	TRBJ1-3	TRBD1	TGTGCCAGCAGCCATCGGACAGGGGTAAACACCATATATTTT	CASSHRTGVNTIYF
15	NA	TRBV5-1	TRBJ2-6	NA	TGCGCCAGCAGCTTACAGGGAGTTGGGGCCAACGTCCTGACTTTC	CASSLQGVGANVLTF
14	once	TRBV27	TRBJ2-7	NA	TGTGCCAGCAGTCCGACAGTCCGTCGGTTCGAGCAGTACTTC	CASSPTVRRFEQYF